This T cell receptor (beta chain) appears in the sequencing data of a study of tumor-infiltrating lymphocytes in primary liver carcinoma. Study-level background: Enrolled patients were male and female, aged 30 to 69 years. Study-level points and caveats: The study found a significantly higher top-250-clone fraction in tumors than in blood (p = 0.039).

The CDR3 has 14 residues. CDR1 and CDR2 (germline): SQVTM, ANQGSEA. In the case of this clonotype: Its antigen is undetermined. Relative to the germline gene, one junction end is altered; a read error may explain this.

Researchers generated TCR beta cDNA from about 0.5 ug of total RNA, relying on a constant-region primer. Employing slightly modified ARM-PCR, three nested multiplex PCR rounds were run, and these gave rise to the TCR beta libraries. Two initial PCR rounds of approximately 10 cycles each paired TRBV1-TRBV30 forward primers with a C-beta reverse primer. TCRdb re-called the multiplex PCR reads through MiXCR, storing one row per CDR3 protein. The repertoire consists of under 130,000 distinct CDR3 sequences, with around 83% occurring once and the leading ten covering around 21%. Unsorted bulk tissue, about 19-32 mg of it, served as the source for co-extraction of RNA and DNA. All patients had surgically resected primary liver carcinoma. The patients lived with chronic HBV infection and had not yet received any treatment.

The sample comprised liver tumor tissue from sampling region 3. Subset denoted: tumor region T3, left-lateral pole. The sequence was collected from a man between 35 and 55 years old with primary liver carcinoma and hepatitis B virus infection. The chain links TRBV29-1 to TRBJ2-2; TRBD2 matches at 7 bases. The CDR3 sequence is CTVALGGDAGELFF. The CDR3 DNA is TGCACCGTTGCTCTGGGGGGGGATGCGGGGGAGCTGTTTTTT.